This entry describes one T cell receptor (beta chain). The data derive from a study of response to subunit inactivated influenza vaccine. Trimming left V 3 bases short and J 2 bases short, with 11 bases between. The CDR3 covers 15 residues. In TCRdb, the RT-PCR reads were re-called with MiXCR into one record per CDR3 protein. The sample includes hundreds of thousands of distinct CDR3 sequences, approximately 7.1% seen only once; the top ten take 10% to 15%. Sequencing was performed on PBMCs from blood, taken less than 25 months after vaccination. This receptor was identified in a man aged 50 to 69 who received an inactivated influenza vaccine. The chain carries TRBV12-3 or TRBV12-4 and TRBJ2-1; unclear D gene. CDR3: CASSFGTPPYNEQFF. The CDR3 DNA sequence: TGTGCCAGCAGTTTTGGTACCCCCCCCTACAATGAGCAGTTCTTC.